These T cell receptor beta chains were read from a single sample in a study of cytomegalovirus exposure and HLA in healthy donors. Assay: immunoSEQ multiplex PCR; the TCRdb copy retains only in-frame clones and omits some. The sample gives 150,000 to 200,000 clones, approximately 89% of which show up once; roughly 3% is in the top ten. Sequenced: PBMCs. The receptors originated from a man aged 18-30 years in good health and CMV-seropositive. The CDR3 runs from the conserved cysteine through the conserved F or W. D genes are given only for firm matches. The size of a clone is reported for some rows only, either as once, few or many, or as a class for expanded clones.

size | J | V | D | CDR3 | DNA
NA | TRBJ1-4 | TRBV4-1 | NA | CASSQDPGDEKLFF | TGCGCCAGCAGCCAAGATCCAGGGGATGAAAAACTGTTTTTT
NA | TRBJ1-3 | TRBV7-6 | TRBD1 | CASSLSRSWDRAGNTIYF | TGTGCCAGCAGCTTATCCCGTTCCTGGGACAGGGCTGGAAACACCATATATTTT
NA | TRBJ1-2 | TRBV19 | TRBD1 | CASSDPGGGRGYTF | TGTGCCAGTAGTGATCCAGGGGGCGGTCGGGGCTACACCTTC
NA | TRBJ2-1 | TRBV19 | TRBD2 | CASSTPQLAGFFDEQFF | TGTGCCAGTAGTACCCCGCAACTAGCGGGATTTTTCGATGAGCAGTTCTTC
NA | TRBJ2-1 | TRBV6-6 | NA | CASSRRTEQFF | TGTGCCAGCAGCCGTAGGACAGAGCAGTTCTTC
NA | TRBJ2-7 | TRBV6-6 | TRBD2 | CASSGSSGGANEQYF | TGTGCCAGCAGCGGATCTAGCGGGGGTGCCAACGAGCAGTACTTC
NA | TRBJ1-2 | TRBV4-1 | NA | CASSQGGGRYGYTF | TGCGCCAGCAGCCAAGGGGGAGGGCGCTATGGCTACACCTTC
NA | TRBJ2-2 | TRBV7-2 | TRBD1 | CASRRRQGPGELFF | TGTGCCAGCAGGCGGCGACAGGGTCCCGGGGAGCTGTTTTTT
NA | TRBJ1-3 | TRBV15 | TRBD1 | CATSREPTGTDTIYF | TGTGCCACCAGCAGAGAACCGACAGGGACTGACACCATATATTTT
NA | TRBJ1-4 | TRBV9 | TRBD1 | CASSTWTGEREKLFF | TGTGCCAGCAGCACCTGGACAGGGGAGAGGGAAAAACTGTTTTTT
NA | TRBJ2-5 | TRBV27 | NA | CASSSRGSGNWYF | TGTGCCAGCAGTTCTCGAGGTAGCGGCAATTGGTACTTC
NA | TRBJ1-2 | TRBV5-8 | NA | CASSSRGYGYTF | TGTGCCAGCAGTAGCAGGGGCTATGGCTACACCTTC
once | TRBJ2-5 | TRBV5-1 | NA | CASSRSAEQETQYF | TGCGCCAGCAGCCGAAGTGCGGAACAAGAGACCCAGTACTTC
NA | TRBJ2-7 | TRBV11-1 | NA | CASTRRVHGSHEQYF | TGTGCCAGCACCCGCCGGGTACATGGGTCGCACGAGCAGTACTTC
NA | TRBJ2-3 | TRBV13 | TRBD2 | CASSPGAGGVGTQYF | TGTGCCAGCAGCCCCGGAGCGGGGGGGGTGGGTACGCAGTATTTT
NA | TRBJ1-5 | TRBV4-3 | NA | CASSQDWQGTGPQHF | TGCGCCAGCAGCCAAGATTGGCAGGGGACCGGGCCCCAGCATTTT
few | TRBJ1-4 | TRBV27 | TRBD1 | CASRRWDRVNEKLFF | TGTGCCAGCAGACGCTGGGACAGGGTGAATGAAAAACTGTTTTTT
NA | TRBJ1-1 | TRBV7-3 | NA | CASSRRGGRVTEAFF | TGTGCCAGCAGCCGCCGGGGGGGGCGAGTCACTGAAGCTTTCTTT
NA | TRBJ2-3 | TRBV30 | TRBD2 | CAWRLAGGPGTQYF | TGTGCCTGGCGACTAGCGGGGGGGCCGGGGACGCAGTATTTT
NA | TRBJ2-7 | TRBV19 | TRBD2 | CASNPSGRSYEQYF | TGTGCCAGTAACCCTAGCGGGAGATCCTACGAGCAGTACTTC
NA | TRBJ1-2 | TRBV6-6 | TRBD1 | CASSYGQGTGVYGYTF | TGTGCCAGCAGTTACGGGCAAGGGACAGGGGTCTATGGCTACACCTTC
NA | TRBJ1-3 | TRBV7-9 | NA | CASSLISSGNTIYF | TGTGCCAGCAGCTTAATCAGCTCTGGAAACACCATATATTTT
NA | TRBJ2-7 | TRBV7-9 | TRBD1 | CASTPGTGLHEQYF | TGTGCCAGCACCCCTGGGACAGGGCTCCACGAGCAGTACTTC
NA | TRBJ1-3 | TRBV15 | NA | CATSIGRSTGNTIYF | TGTGCCACCAGCATTGGGAGGAGCACTGGAAACACCATATATTTT
NA | TRBJ2-1 | TRBV11-2 | NA | CASSLGAAGGNEQFF | TGTGCCAGCAGCTTAGGGGCCGCTGGAGGGAATGAGCAGTTCTTC
NA | TRBJ2-5 | TRBV7-7 | TRBD1 | CASSPTRTGGIETQYF | TGTGCTAGCAGCCCCACCCGGACAGGGGGTATCGAGACCCAGTACTTC
NA | TRBJ1-2 | TRBV27 | NA | CATGSGWQGGYTF | TGTGCCACCGGGAGCGGTTGGCAGGGTGGCTACACCTTC
once | TRBJ1-5 | TRBV19 | TRBD1 | CASSYQGTGPLTRPQHF | TGTGCCAGTAGCTACCAGGGGACAGGGCCCCTAACCCGGCCCCAGCATTTT
NA | TRBJ1-3 | TRBV29-1 | NA | CSVAPSSGNTIYF | TGCAGCGTTGCTCCGAGCTCTGGAAACACCATATATTTT
NA | TRBJ1-2 | TRBV9 | TRBD1 | CASSPRQGEEWNYGYTF | TGTGCCAGCAGCCCCCGACAGGGGGAGGAGTGGAACTATGGCTACACCTTC
NA | TRBJ2-1 | TRBV5-1 | NA | CASSFPSVEQFF | TGCGCCAGCAGCTTCCCTAGCGTTGAGCAGTTCTTC
NA | TRBJ2-1 | TRBV5-1 | NA | CASSHPPGLNYNEQFF | TGCGCCAGCAGCCACCCCCCGGGACTCAACTACAATGAGCAGTTCTTC
NA | TRBJ2-7 | TRBV9 | TRBD1 | CASSVSSGTGGEQYF | TGTGCCAGCAGCGTCTCGTCCGGGACAGGAGGCGAGCAGTACTTC
NA | TRBJ2-7 | TRBV19 | TRBD2 | CASSAGLGVGEQYF | TGTGCCAGTAGTGCCGGACTAGGGGTGGGGGAGCAGTACTTC
once | TRBJ2-5 | TRBV7-2 | NA | CASREGETQYF | TGTGCCAGCAGGGAGGGGGAGACCCAGTACTTC
NA | TRBJ2-3 | TRBV25-1 | NA | CASSESAYTDTQYF | TGTGCCAGCAGTGAGAGCGCCTACACAGATACGCAGTATTTT